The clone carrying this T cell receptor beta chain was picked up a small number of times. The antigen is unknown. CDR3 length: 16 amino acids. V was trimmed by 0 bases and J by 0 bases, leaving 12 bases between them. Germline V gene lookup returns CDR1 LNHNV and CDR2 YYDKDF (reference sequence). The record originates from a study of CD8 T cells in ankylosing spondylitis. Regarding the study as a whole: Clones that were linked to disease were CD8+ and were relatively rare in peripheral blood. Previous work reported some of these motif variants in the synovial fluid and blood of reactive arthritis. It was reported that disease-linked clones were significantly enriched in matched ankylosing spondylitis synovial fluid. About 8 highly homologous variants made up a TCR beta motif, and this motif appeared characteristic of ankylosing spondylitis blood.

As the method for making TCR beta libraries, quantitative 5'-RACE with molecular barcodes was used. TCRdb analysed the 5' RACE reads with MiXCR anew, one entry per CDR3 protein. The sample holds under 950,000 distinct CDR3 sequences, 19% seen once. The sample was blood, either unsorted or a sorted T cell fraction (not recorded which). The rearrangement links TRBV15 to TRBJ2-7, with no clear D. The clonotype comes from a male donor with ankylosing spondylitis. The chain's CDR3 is CATSRDSAGSSYEQYF. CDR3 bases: TGTGCCACCAGCAGAGATTCGGCCGGCAGCTCCTACGAGCAGTACTTC.